The source of this TCR beta chain is a study of vaccination and CD4 T cells after COVID-19. A remark on this clonotype: Its antigen remains unidentified.

Sequencing of the DNA from cultured CD4+ T cells was carried out with the Oncomine TCR Beta short-read assay. MiXCR, applied by TCRdb to the PCR reads, yields one record per CDR3 protein. The sample records 20,000 or so distinct CDR3 sequences, roughly 67% being singletons. Treatment defined: roughly ten-day PBMC culture with coronavirus spike peptide pools or control peptides (ViraFEST assay). This clonotype was obtained from a human donor who had recovered from COVID-19. The source material was CD4+ T cells from blood, cultured in vitro.

CDR3 in amino acids: CASSHSTGVQPQHF. The CDR3 DNA reads TGTGCCAGCAGCCACTCGACAGGGGTTCAGCCCCAGCATTTT. This chain links TRBV7-2 with TRBJ1-5; 8 bases align to TRBD1. The CDR3 runs to 14 residues. The germline gives CDR1 SGHTA, CDR2 FQGNSA. The trim removed 5 bases at V and 6 bases at J, leaving 6 bases unmatched.